This T cell receptor (beta chain) is drawn from a study of blood T cell repertoires in COVID-19. Study-wide context: COVID-19 samples collected from the United States, Italy and Spain covered acute and convalescent phases.

V was cut by 6 bases and J by 5 bases, with 11 bases left in between. CDR3 size: 13 residues. Germline CDR1 and CDR2: SGHNT and YENEEA. Using immunoSEQ multiplex PCR, the repertoire was profiled, and TCRdb retains in-frame clones only, with some absent. This sample has around 140,000 clones, with about 89% found just once. This rearrangement joins TRBV11-3 to TRBJ2-1; D might be TRBD1 (6 bases). This clonotype was sampled from a man aged 50 to 60 with active or convalescent COVID-19. Sequencing input: peripheral blood. The CDR3 region is CASSKGEHNEQFF. The CDR3 DNA reads TGTGCCAGCAGTAAGGGGGAACACAATGAGCAGTTCTTC.